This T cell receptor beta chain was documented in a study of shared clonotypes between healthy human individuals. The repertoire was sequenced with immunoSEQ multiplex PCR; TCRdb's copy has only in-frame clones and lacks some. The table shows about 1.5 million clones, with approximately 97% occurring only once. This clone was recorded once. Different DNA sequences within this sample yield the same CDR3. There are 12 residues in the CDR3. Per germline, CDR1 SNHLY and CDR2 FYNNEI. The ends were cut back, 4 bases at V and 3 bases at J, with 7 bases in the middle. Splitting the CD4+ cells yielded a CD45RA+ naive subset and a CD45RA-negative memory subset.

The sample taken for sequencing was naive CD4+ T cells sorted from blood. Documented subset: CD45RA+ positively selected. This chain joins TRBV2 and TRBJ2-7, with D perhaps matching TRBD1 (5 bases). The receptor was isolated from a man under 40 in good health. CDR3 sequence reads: CASSGQGYEQYF. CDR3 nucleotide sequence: TGTGCCAGCAGTGGGCAGGGCTACGAGCAGTACTTC. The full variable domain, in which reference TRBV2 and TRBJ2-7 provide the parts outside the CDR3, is EPEVTQTPSHQVTQMGQEVILRCVPISNHLYFYWYRQILGQKVEFLVSFYNNEISEKSEIFDDQFSVERPDGSNFTLKIRSTKLEDSAMYFCASSGQGYEQYFGPGTRLTVT.